Shown below are 9 T cell receptor beta chains from a single sample sequenced in a study of shared clonotypes between healthy human individuals. Here immunoSEQ multiplex PCR was the method, and the copy in TCRdb shows in-frame clones only, minus some. The top ten clones hold about 0.52% of a sample with approximately 1.1 million clones, around three quarters of them seen once. Input material: memory CD4+ T cells from PBMCs. Specified subset: CD45RA-negative fraction. Receptors originate from a man aged 18 to 30 in good health. Some clones in this sample may be carry-over from other donors' samples.

This rearrangement joins TRBV30 to TRBJ2-3, with D tentatively TRBD1 or TRBD2 (5 bases each). Trimming took 5 bases from V and 2 from J, leaving 20 bases between them. CDR3 length: 16 amino acids. Germline-derived CDR1 and CDR2 are GTSNPN and SVGIG (reference sequence). The CDR3 nucleotides read TGTGCCTGGTCTACGGGGACCCCCGGGTCCACAGATACGCAGTATTTT. This gives the protein CAWSTGTPGSTDTQYF. Based on the CDR3 plus reference TRBV30 and TRBJ2-3, the full variable domain is SQTIHQWPATLVQPVGSPLSLECTVEGTSNPNLYWYRQAAGRGLQLLFYSVGIGQISSEVPQNLSASRPQDRQFILSSKKLLLSDSGFYLCAWSTGTPGSTDTQYFGPGTRLTVL.

The chain recombines TRBV7-2 with TRBJ1-2; D gene uncertain. The CDR3 covers 12 residues. Germline CDR1 SGHTA, CDR2 FQGNSA. V gave up 3 bases and J gave up 8 bases, with 10 bases separating them. The CDR3 loop is CASSFIVGGYTF. CDR3 nucleotides: TGTGCCAGCAGCTTTATTGTGGGGGGCTACACCTTC.

This clone appeared many times. This sequence joins TRBV4-1 and TRBJ2-3; no definite D call. The germline gives CDR1 MGHRA, CDR2 YSYEKL. Trimming removed 3 bases from V and 1 base from J, with 5 bases in between. The CDR3 totals 13 residues. The CDR3 DNA is TGCGCCAGCAGCCACCCGCGCACAGATACGCAGTATTTT. The encoded protein is CASSHPRTDTQYF.

This clone has a single count. V is TRBV5-8 and J is TRBJ2-1; 7 nucleotides match TRBD1. Trimming at V came to 4 bases and at J to 0 bases, leaving 4 bases not matched to a gene. Germline CDR1 SGHTS, CDR2 YDEGEE. CDR3 size: 15 residues. The CDR3 DNA is TGTGCCAGCAGCAAGGGACAGAGCTCCTACAATGAGCAGTTCTTC. This gives the protein CASSKGQSSYNEQFF.

The rearrangement joins TRBV7-2 to TRBJ1-5; TRBD1 might be the D (5 bases). Germline assignment: CDR1 SGHTA and CDR2 FQGNSA. This CDR3 is built from 15 residues. The V end was cut by 0 bases, the J end by 2 bases, with 8 bases between. As DNA, the CDR3 is TGTGCCAGCAGCTTAGCAGGGGTTGGCAATCAGCCCCAGCATTTT. Its protein product is CASSLAGVGNQPQHF.

The genes are TRBV28 and TRBJ1-2, with D hard to call. Trimming pared 3 bases from V and 4 bases from J, leaving 27 bases between. CDR1 and CDR2 from the germline V gene are MDHEN and SYDVKM. This CDR3 has 19 amino acids. This chain's CDR3 is CASSFLRVGSSRFGYGYTF. The CDR3 region has the DNA TGTGCCAGCAGTTTCCTTCGGGTCGGCAGCTCCCGTTTCGGCTATGGCTACACCTTC.

This chain connects TRBV30 to TRBJ1-3; D is ambiguous. Deletions cut 1 base from V and 4 bases from J, with 14 bases between. The germline gives CDR1 GTSNPN, CDR2 SVGIG (reference sequence). The CDR3 totals 15 residues. CDR3 sequence: CAWSDEGTSGNTIYF. CDR3 bases: TGTGCCTGGAGTGATGAGGGAACTTCAGGAAACACCATATATTTT.

This sequence joins TRBV5-8 and TRBJ1-5; no definite D call. This CDR3 contains 12 residues. Germline V gene sequence: CDR1 SGHTS, CDR2 YDEGEE. Trimming removed 2 bases at V and 3 bases at J, with 3 bases between. The DNA of the CDR3 is TGTGCCAGCAGCTTACTCAATCAGCCCCAGCATTTT. Translated: CASSLLNQPQHF.

This clone was picked up one time. The rearrangement links TRBV28 to TRBJ1-3; D possibly corresponds to TRBD1 (5 bases). The CDR3 runs to 15 residues. Germline CDR1 MDHEN, CDR2 SYDVKM. V was clipped by 7 bases and J by 4 bases, with 17 bases between them. DNA of the CDR3: TGTGCCAGCACTGGGGCGGGAGGACTCGGAAACACCATATATTTT. It encodes CASTGAGGLGNTIYF.